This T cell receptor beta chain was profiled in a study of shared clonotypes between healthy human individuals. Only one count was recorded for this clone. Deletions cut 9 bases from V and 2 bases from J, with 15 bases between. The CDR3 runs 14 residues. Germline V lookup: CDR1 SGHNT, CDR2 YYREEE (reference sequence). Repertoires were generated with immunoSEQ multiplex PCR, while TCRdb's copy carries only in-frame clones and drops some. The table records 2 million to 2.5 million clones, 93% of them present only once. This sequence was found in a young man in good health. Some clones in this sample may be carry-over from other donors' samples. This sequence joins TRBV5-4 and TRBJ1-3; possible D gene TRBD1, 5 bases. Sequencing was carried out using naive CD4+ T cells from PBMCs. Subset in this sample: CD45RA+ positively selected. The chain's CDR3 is CATKPRDAGNTIYF. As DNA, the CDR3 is TGTGCCACTAAGCCCCGGGACGCTGGAAACACCATATATTTT. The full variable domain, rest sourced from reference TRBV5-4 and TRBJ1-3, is ETGVTQSPTHLIKTRGQQVTLRCSSQSGHNTVSWYQQALGQGPQFIFQYYREEENGRGNFPPRFSGLQFPNYSSELNVNALELDDSALYLCATKPRDAGNTIYFGEGSWLTVV.